Included here is one TCR beta chain sequence, with context. Its antigen is currently not known. No base-level quality is on record; no much larger clone is a single base apart. These data originate in a study of high-grade serous ovarian cancer treatment subgroups (dated by TCRdb to about 2021). Some background on the complete study: On average, each sample produced around 15,000 sequencing reads and about 7,600 unique TCR beta rearrangements. Under a laparoscopic triage algorithm, patients with high-grade serous ovarian cancer were grouped by complete gross resection or by neoadjuvant chemotherapy response, and the study profiled the TCR beta repertoires of these patients. The roughly 30-patient cohort included around 10 patients with no residual disease after primary surgery (R0), around 10 excellent NACT responders, and around 10 poor NACT responders. Each patient contributed one primary tumor and two metastatic tumor samples, giving 90 samples in total.

The research as a whole found: Repertoire similarity between tumors from the same patient ranged from 0.11 to 0.79, while tumors from different patients showed almost no similarity. Spatial information was not captured by bulk tumor TCR sequencing, so insight into HGSC tumor complexity and diversity was limited. The TCR repertoire analyses centered on CDR3, and CDR1 and CDR2 were not analyzed. TCR clonal relatedness showed a positive correlation with neoantigen level and a trend toward positive correlation with copy number variation and mutation load from whole-genome sequencing.

From its cysteine to its phenylalanine, the CDR3 spans 15 amino acids. CDR3 DNA is the only sequence kept; it has 45 bases, read in frame from the first base. V is shortened by 6 bases, J by 5 bases, and the region joining them spans 16 bases. CDR1 and CDR2 were assigned from the germline V gene as KGHSH and LQKENI. The 90 tumor samples underwent high-throughput TCR profiling using ImmunoSEQ. As for the authors' bioinformatics: Repertoire diversity metrics included richness (unique productive sequences), clonality, evenness and relatedness; Bhattacharyya coefficient assessed similarity between samples. In a sensitivity analysis, TCRs with fewer than two reads were excluded, and consistent conclusions were obtained. TCRdb carries this immuneACCESS record with in-frame sequences only. Its versions omit some clonotypes, under half of them owing to an unresolved V gene in the studies checked, with the rest unexplained. V and J calls and clone size come straight from that table; D and trimming were deduced from the DNA. Within this sample are some 12,000 clones, with under 85% of them counted one time only. The ten largest clonotypes hold under 7.5% of the sample.

The tumor samples were collected prior to definitive surgery or chemotherapy. Genomic DNA was extracted by the MD Anderson Biospecimen Extraction Resource, and TCR sequencing was done by the MD Anderson Cancer Genomics Laboratory. Material for sequencing was tumor tissue. Recombination connected TRBV18 to TRBJ1-4; the D gene identity is not certain. This receptor was identified in a human donor with high-grade serous ovarian cancer. The base sequence is TGTGCCAGCTCCCTTCCGTCAGGAGGGAATGAAAAACTGTTTTTT. Its translation is CASSLPSGGNEKLFF.